This T cell receptor (beta chain) was found in a study of blood T cell repertoires in COVID-19. As for the study in general: The cDNA or gDNA used as material had been derived from T cells, B-cell-depleted T cells, or PBMCs.

Original methodology: Amplification of reference gene primers provided the estimated nucleated cell counts. Method: immunoSEQ multiplex PCR; TCRdb's copy keeps in-frame clones and lacks some. V and J calls plus clone size are reproduced from that table; the DNA served to infer D and trimming. The data show around 72,000 clones, 80% to 85% seen once. On this clone: The same CDR3 arises from other DNA sequences in this sample as well.

CDR1 is SGHRS and CDR2 is YFSETQ in the germline V gene. This CDR3 comprises 16 residues. The junction had 5 bases not matched to a gene; V was cut back by 4 bases and J by 4 bases. The chain combines TRBV5-1 with TRBJ2-1; TRBD2 agrees at 13 bases. Specimen: peripheral blood. This receptor was identified in a woman aged 60-75 years with acute or convalescent COVID-19. For the CDR3, the DNA is TGCGCCAGCAGCCGCGGACTAGCGGGGGTGTACAATGAGCAGTTCTTC. Translating gives CASSRGLAGVYNEQFF. Full variable domain (outside the CDR3, taken from reference TRBV5-1 and TRBJ2-1): KAGVTQTPRYLIKTRGQQVTLSCSPISGHRSVSWYQQTPGQGLQFLFEYFSETQRNKGNFPGRFSGRQFSNSRSEMNVSTLELGDSALYLCASSRGLAGVYNEQFFGPGTRLTVL.